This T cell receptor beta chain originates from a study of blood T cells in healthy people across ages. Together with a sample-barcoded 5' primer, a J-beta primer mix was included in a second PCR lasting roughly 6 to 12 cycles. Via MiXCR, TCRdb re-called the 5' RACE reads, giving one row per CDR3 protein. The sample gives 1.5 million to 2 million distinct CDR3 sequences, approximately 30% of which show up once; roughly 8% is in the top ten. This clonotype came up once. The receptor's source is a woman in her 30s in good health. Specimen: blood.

CDR3 sequence: CATSRDGKGAREGYTF. CDR3 coding DNA: TGTGCCACCAGCAGAGATGGTAAAGGGGCGCGGGAAGGCTACACCTTC. The chain carries TRBV15 and TRBJ1-2, with D perhaps TRBD1 (5 bases). The CDR3 runs 16 residues. In germline, CDR1 is LNHNV, CDR2 YYDKDF (reference sequence). V was pared by 0 bases and J by 8 bases, with 19 bases between.